This entry is about one T cell receptor (beta chain). Its antigen is not known. The data originate from a study of cytomegalovirus exposure and HLA in healthy donors. PCR employed 60 Vbeta and 13 Jbeta primers. In the study's own analysis: Unique TCR beta chains totaled roughly 79 million in a later count, with around 11 million of them shared. Generated by immunoSEQ multiplex PCR, the TCRdb table keeps only in-frame clones and is missing some. The V and J calls and the clone size are those of that table, but D and trimming were determined from the DNA. The sample has about 140,000 clones, about 79% seen once; the top ten hold 4% to 5%. Study-level results: Later on, a genetic analysis was performed. It linked a missense variant in DCLRE1C with V- and J-gene trimming of TCR beta. The majority of CMV-associated TCR beta chains were reported as apparently HLA-restricted in a later analysis.

This CDR3 comprises 12 residues. Trimming removed 3 bases from V and 5 bases from J, with 8 bases in between. CDR1 and CDR2 (germline): SGDLS, YYNGEE. The chain joins TRBV9 to TRBJ2-5, with D maybe TRBD1 (5 bases). Material for sequencing was PBMCs. The TCR originated in a man aged 40-49 years in good health and CMV-seropositive. In DNA form, the CDR3 reads TGTGCCAGCAGCGGGGGCCCGGAGACCCAGTACTTC. Its translation is CASSGGPETQYF.